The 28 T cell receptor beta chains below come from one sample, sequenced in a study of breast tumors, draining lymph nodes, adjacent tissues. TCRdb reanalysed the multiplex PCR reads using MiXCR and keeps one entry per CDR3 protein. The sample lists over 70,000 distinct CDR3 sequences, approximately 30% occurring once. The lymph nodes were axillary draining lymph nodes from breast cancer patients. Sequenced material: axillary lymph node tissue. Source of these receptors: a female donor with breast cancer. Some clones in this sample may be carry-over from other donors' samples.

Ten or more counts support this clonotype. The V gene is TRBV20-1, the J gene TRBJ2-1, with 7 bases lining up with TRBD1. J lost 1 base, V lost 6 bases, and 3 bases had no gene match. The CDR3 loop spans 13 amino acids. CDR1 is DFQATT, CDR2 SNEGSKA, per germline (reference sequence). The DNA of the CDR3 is TGCAGTGCCAACAGGGGTTCCTACAATGAGCAGTTCTTC. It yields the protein CSANRGSYNEQFF.

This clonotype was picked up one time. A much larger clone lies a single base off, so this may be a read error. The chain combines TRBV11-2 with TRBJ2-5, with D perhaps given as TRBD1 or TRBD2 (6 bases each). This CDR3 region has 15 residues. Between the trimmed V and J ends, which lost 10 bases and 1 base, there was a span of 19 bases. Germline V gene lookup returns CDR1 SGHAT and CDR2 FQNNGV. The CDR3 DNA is TGTGCCACCCGCCCGGGGGCGGGACGCCAAGAGACCCAGTACTTC. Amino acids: CATRPGAGRQETQYF.

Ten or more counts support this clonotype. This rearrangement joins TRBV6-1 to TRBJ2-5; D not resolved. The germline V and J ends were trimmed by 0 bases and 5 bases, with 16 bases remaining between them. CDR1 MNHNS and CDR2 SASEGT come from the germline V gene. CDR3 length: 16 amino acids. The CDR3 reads CASSEAGTKDRETQYF. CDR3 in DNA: TGTGCCAGCAGTGAAGCTGGTACAAAGGATAGGGAGACCCAGTACTTC.

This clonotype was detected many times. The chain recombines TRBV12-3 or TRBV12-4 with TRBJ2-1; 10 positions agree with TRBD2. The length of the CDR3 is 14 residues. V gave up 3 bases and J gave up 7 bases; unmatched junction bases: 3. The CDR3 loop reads CASSLPSGRNEQFF. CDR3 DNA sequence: TGTGCCAGCAGTTTGCCTAGCGGGAGAAATGAGCAGTTCTTC.

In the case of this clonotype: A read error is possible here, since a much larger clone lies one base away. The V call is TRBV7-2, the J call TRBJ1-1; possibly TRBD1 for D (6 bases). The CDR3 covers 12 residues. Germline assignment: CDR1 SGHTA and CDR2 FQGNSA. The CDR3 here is CAGSLSQGRAFF. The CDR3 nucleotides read TGTGCCGGCAGCTTATCACAGGGTCGTGCTTTCTTT.

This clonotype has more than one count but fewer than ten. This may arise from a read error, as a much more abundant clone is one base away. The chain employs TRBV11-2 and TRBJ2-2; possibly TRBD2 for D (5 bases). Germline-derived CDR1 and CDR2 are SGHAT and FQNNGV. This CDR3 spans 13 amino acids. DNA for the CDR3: TGTGCCAGCAGCTTAGTTCCCACCGGGGAGCCGTTTTTT. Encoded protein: CASSLVPTGEPFF.

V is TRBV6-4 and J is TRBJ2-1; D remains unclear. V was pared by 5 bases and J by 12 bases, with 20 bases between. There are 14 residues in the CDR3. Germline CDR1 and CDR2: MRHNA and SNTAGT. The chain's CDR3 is CASSPRVGPHGQFF. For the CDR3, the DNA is TGTGCCAGCAGTCCCCGAGTAGGACCCCATGGGCAGTTCTTC.

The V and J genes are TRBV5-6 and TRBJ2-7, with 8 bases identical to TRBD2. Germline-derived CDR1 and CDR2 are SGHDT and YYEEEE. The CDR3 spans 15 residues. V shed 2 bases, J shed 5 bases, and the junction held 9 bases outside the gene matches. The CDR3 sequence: CASSFSGTFVDEQYF. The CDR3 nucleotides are TGTGCCAGCAGCTTTAGCGGGACGTTCGTTGACGAGCAGTACTTC.

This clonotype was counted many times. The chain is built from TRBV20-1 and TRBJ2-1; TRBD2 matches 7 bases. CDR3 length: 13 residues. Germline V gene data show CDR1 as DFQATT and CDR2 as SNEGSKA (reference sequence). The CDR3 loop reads CSPGLGLRYEQFF. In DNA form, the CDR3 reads TGCAGCCCCGGACTAGGCCTGCGATATGAGCAGTTCTTC.

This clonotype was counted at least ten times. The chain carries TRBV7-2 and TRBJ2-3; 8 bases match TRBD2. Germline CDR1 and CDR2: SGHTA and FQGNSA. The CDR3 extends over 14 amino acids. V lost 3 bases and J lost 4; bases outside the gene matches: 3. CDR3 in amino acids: CASSLGLESDTQYF. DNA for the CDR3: TGTGCCAGCAGCTTGGGACTAGAGTCAGATACGCAGTATTTT.

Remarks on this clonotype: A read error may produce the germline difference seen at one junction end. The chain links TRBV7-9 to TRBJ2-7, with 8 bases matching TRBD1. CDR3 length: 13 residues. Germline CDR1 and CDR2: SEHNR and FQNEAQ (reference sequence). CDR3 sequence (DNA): TGTGGCAGCAGCTCGGGACAGGCCTACGAGCAGTACTTC. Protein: CGSSSGQAYEQYF. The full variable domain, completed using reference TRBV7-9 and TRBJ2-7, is DTGVSQNPRHKITKRGQNVTFRCDPISEHNRLYWYRQTLGQGPEFLTYFQNEAQLEKSRLLSDRFSAERPKGSFSTLEIQRTEQGDSAMYLCGSSSGQAYEQYFGPGTRLTVT.

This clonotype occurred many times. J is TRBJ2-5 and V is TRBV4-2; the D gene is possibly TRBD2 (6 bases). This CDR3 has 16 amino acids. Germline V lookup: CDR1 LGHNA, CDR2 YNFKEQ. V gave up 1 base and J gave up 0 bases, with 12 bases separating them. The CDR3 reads CASSQAVGGDQETQYF. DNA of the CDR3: TGTGCCAGCAGCCAAGCGGTGGGGGGTGACCAAGAGACCCAGTACTTC.

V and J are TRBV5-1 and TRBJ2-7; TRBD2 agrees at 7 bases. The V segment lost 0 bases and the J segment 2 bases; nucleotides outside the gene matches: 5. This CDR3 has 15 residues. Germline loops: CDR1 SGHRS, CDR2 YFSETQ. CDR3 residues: CASSLGGGVTYEQYF. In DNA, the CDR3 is TGCGCCAGCAGCTTGGGGGGGGGAGTCACCTACGAGCAGTACTTC.

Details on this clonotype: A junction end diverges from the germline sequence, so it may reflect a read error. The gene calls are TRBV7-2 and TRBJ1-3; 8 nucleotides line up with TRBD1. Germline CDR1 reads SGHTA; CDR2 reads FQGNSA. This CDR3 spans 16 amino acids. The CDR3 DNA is TGCGCCCGCAGCCAAGAATTCGCGGACAGGGAGAACACCATATATTTT. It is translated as CARSQEFADRENTIYF.

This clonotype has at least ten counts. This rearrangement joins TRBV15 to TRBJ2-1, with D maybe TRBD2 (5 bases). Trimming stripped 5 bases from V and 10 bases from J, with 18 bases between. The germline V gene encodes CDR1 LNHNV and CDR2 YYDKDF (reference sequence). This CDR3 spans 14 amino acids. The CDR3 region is CATSFALAGREQFF. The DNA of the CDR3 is TGTGCCACCAGCTTCGCACTTGCGGGCAGAGAGCAGTTCTTC. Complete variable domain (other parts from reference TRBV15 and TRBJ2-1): DAMVIQNPRYQVTQFGKPVTLSCSQTLNHNVMYWYQQKSSQAPKLLFHYYDKDFNNEADTPDNFQSRRPNTSFCFLDIRSPGLGDTAMYLCATSFALAGREQFFGPGTRLTVL.

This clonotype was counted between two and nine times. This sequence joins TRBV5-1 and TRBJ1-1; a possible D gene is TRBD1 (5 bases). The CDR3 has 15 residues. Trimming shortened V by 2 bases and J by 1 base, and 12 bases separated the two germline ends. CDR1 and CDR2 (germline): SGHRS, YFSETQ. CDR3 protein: CASSLSTGGNTEAFF. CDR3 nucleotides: TGCGCCAGCAGCTTATCTACCGGGGGGAACACTGAAGCTTTCTTT.

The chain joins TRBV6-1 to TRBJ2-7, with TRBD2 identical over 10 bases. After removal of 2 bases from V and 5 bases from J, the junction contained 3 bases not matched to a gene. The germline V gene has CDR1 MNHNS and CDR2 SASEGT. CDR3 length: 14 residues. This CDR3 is CASSENLAGDEQYF. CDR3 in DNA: TGTGCCAGCAGTGAAAACCTAGCGGGAGACGAGCAGTACTTC.

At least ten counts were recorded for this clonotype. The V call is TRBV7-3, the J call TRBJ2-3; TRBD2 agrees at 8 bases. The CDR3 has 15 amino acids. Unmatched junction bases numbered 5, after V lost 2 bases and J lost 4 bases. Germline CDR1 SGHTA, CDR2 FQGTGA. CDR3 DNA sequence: TGTGCCAGCAGCTTATATCCGGGAGGGCCAGATACGCAGTATTTT. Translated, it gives CASSLYPGGPDTQYF.

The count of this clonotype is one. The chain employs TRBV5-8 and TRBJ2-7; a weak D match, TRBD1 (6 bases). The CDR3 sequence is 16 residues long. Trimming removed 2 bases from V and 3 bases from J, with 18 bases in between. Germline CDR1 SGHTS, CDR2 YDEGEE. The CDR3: CASSLIRAGQFYEQYF. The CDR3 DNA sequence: TGTGCCAGCAGCTTAATTCGGGCCGGACAGTTCTACGAGCAGTACTTC.

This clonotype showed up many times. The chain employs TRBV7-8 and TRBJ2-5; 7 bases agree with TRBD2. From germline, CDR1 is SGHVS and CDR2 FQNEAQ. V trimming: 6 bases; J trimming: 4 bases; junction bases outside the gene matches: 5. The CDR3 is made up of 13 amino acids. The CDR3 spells CASRPTGGETQYF. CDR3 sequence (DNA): TGTGCCAGCAGGCCGACGGGAGGAGAGACCCAGTACTTC.

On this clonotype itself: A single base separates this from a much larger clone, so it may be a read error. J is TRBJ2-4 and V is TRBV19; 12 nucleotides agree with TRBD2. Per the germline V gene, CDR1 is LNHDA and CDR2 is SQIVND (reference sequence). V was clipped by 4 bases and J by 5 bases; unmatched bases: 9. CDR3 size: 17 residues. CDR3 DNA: TGTGCCAGTAGTAGTGTCACTAGCGGGAGGATGGAAAACATTCAGTACTTC. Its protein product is CASSSVTSGRMENIQYF.

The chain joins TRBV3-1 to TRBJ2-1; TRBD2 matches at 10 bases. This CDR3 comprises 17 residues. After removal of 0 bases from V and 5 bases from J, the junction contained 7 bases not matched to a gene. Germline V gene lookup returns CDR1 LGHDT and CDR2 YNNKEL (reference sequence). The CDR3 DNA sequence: TGTGCCAGCAGCCAAGAGTTACTAGCGGGAAATAACAATGAGCAGTTCTTC. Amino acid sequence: CASSQELLAGNNNEQFF.

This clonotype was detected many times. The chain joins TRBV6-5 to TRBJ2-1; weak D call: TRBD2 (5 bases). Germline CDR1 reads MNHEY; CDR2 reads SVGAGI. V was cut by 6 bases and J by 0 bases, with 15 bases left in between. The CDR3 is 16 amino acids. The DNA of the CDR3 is TGTGCCAGCAGCCCGTACCTTAGCGTCTCCTACAATGAGCAGTTCTTC. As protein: CASSPYLSVSYNEQFF.

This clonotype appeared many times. The CDR3 protein is CASSQAPWEGYGYTF. In DNA form, the CDR3 reads TGTGCCAGTAGTCAGGCCCCGTGGGAGGGGTATGGCTACACCTTC. V usage is TRBV19 and J usage is TRBJ1-2; TRBD1 might be the D (5 bases). Trimming shortened V by 5 bases and J by 5 bases, and 18 bases separated the two germline ends. CDR3 length: 15 amino acids. Per the germline V gene, CDR1 is LNHDA and CDR2 is SQIVND (reference sequence).

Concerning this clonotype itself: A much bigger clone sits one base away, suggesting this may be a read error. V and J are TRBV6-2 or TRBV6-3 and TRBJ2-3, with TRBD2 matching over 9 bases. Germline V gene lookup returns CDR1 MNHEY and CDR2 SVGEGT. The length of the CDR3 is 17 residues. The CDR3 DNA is TGTGCCAGCAGTCACTCTGGTAGCGGGGGCCCCGCAGATACGCAGTATTTT. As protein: CASSHSGSGGPADTQYF.

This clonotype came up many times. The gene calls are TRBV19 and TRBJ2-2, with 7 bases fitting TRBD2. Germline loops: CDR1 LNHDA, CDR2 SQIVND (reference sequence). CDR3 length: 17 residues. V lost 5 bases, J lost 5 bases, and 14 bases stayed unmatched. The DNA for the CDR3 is TGTGCCAGTAGTTATGACTTAGCGGGTGCGGGTACCGGGGAGCTGTTTTTT. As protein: CASSYDLAGAGTGELFF.

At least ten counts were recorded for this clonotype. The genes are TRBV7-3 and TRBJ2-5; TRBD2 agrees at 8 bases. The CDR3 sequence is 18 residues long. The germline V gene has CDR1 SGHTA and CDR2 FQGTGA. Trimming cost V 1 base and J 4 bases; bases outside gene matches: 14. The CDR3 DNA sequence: TGTGCCAGCAGCTTAATGGCCCCAACGGGAGGGCTGGGAGAGACCCAGTACTTC. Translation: CASSLMAPTGGLGETQYF.

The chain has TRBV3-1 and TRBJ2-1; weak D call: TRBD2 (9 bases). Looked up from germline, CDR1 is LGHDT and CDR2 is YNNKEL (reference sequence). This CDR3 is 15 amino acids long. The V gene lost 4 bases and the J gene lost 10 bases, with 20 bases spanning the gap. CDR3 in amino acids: CASSPGGGRVGEQFF. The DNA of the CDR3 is TGTGCCAGCAGCCCAGGGGGCGGGAGGGTTGGGGAGCAGTTCTTC.